Listed below are T cell receptor beta chains from one sample, sequenced in a study of blood T cell repertoires in COVID-19. The repertoire was sequenced with immunoSEQ multiplex PCR; TCRdb's copy has only in-frame clones and lacks some. In the table there are more than 300,000 clones, almost 90% of which are singletons. Sample: peripheral blood. All receptors come from a woman in her thirties or forties with COVID-19, enrolled during active disease. Each CDR3 is given with its conserved first and last residue. The D gene is left open where the match is weak. Where a row states a size, it is once, few, many or the class of an expanded clone; other rows omit it.

cdr3_aa cdr3_nt v_call d_call clone_size j_call
CATSTGALYGYTF TGTGCCACGTCCACAGGGGCCCTCTATGGCTACACCTTC TRBV2 TRBD1 NA TRBJ1-2
CASSARKATDTQYF TGTGCCAGCAGCGCTAGAAAAGCGACAGATACGCAGTATTTT TRBV21-1 NA once TRBJ2-3
CASSPPGGQGLRQPQHF TGTGCCAGCTCACCACCGGGGGGACAGGGGCTGAGACAGCCCCAGCATTTT TRBV18 TRBD1 NA TRBJ1-5
CASSLVRTSGRTGELFF TGTGCCAGCAGTTTAGTTAGGACTAGCGGGAGGACCGGGGAGCTGTTTTTT TRBV28 TRBD2 NA TRBJ2-2
CASSLRPGGNYGYTF TGTGCCAGCAGCTTAAGGCCAGGGGGCAACTATGGCTACACCTTC TRBV11-1 TRBD1 NA TRBJ1-2
CAWSMTGAYGYTF TGTGCCTGGAGTATGACAGGGGCTTATGGCTACACCTTC TRBV30 TRBD1 once TRBJ1-2
CASSQRTGADSNQPQHF TGCGCCAGCAGCCAGCGGACAGGGGCTGATAGCAATCAGCCCCAGCATTTT TRBV4-1 TRBD1 NA TRBJ1-5
CASSERWGQGQTTNEKLFF TGTGCCAGCAGTGAAAGGTGGGGACAGGGGCAAACAACTAATGAAAAACTGTTTTTT TRBV2 TRBD1 NA TRBJ1-4
CASSFADRKFYGYTF TGTGCCAGCAGTTTCGCGGACAGAAAATTCTATGGCTACACCTTC TRBV27 NA NA TRBJ1-2
CASSYRPLEQYF TGTGCCAGCAGTTACCGTCCTTTGGAGCAGTACTTC TRBV6-2/TRBV6-3 NA NA TRBJ2-7
CSASGRGGWYGEQFF TGCAGTGCTAGTGGGCGGGGGGGCTGGTACGGTGAGCAGTTCTTC TRBV20-1 TRBD2 NA TRBJ2-1
CASSQGWAGPYEQYF TGTGCCAGCAGCCAAGGGTGGGCAGGCCCCTACGAGCAGTACTTC TRBV3-1/TRBV3-2 NA NA TRBJ2-7
CASKRTSGRSTDTQYF TGTGCCAGCAAACGGACTAGCGGGAGGAGCACAGATACGCAGTATTTT TRBV28 TRBD2 NA TRBJ2-3
CASSPTSGGGIWETQYF TGTGCCAGCAGCCCGACTAGCGGGGGGGGTATTTGGGAGACCCAGTACTTC TRBV9 TRBD2 NA TRBJ2-5
CACQAGVNEQFF TGTGCCTGCCAAGCGGGGGTAAATGAGCAGTTCTTC TRBV30 TRBD2 NA TRBJ2-1
CASSSRLAGEYGPQETQYF TGTGCCAGCAGTTCCCGACTAGCGGGGGAGTACGGCCCTCAAGAGACCCAGTACTTC TRBV6-2/TRBV6-3 TRBD2 NA TRBJ2-5
CASSPDSGRAVDF TGTGCCAGCTCACCGGATAGCGGGAGGGCCGTTGACTTC TRBV18 TRBD2 NA TRBJ2-7
CASSPSGNGEQYF TGTGCCAGCAGTCCCTCCGGTAATGGCGAGCAGTACTTC TRBV25-1 NA NA TRBJ2-7
CASSHMGAPKTQYF TGTGCCAGCAGCCATATGGGGGCCCCCAAGACCCAGTACTTC TRBV14 NA once TRBJ2-5
CASSSTGELFF TGCGCCAGCAGCTCAACCGGGGAGCTGTTTTTT TRBV5-1 NA NA TRBJ2-2
CASSPQGLETQYF TGTGCCAGCAGTCCTCAGGGGCTAGAGACCCAGTACTTC TRBV27 NA NA TRBJ2-5
CAWSIAKAYGYTF TGTGCCTGGAGTATAGCTAAGGCCTATGGCTACACCTTC TRBV30 NA NA TRBJ1-2